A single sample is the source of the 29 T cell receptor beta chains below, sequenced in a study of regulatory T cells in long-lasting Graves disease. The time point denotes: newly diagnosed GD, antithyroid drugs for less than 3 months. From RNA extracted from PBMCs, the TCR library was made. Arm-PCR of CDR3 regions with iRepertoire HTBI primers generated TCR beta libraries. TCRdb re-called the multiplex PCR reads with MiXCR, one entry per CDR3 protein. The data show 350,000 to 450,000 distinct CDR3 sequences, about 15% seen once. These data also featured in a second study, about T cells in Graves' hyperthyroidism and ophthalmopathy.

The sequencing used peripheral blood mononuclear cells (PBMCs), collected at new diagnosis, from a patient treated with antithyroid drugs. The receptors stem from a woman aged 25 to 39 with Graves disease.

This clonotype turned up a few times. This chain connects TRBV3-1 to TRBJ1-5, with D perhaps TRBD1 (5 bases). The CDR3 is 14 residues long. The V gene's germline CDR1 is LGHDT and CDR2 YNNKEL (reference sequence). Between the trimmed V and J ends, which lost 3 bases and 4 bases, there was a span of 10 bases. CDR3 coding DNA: TGTGCCAGCAGCCAGTCCTCAGGGAATCAGCCCCAGCATTTT. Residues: CASSQSSGNQPQHF.

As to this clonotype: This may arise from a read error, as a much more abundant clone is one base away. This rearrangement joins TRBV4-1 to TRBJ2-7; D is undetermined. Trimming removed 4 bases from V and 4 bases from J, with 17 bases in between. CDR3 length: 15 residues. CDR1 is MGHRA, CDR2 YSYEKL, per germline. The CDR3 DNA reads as TGCGCCAGCAGCCCCTATGGACCCTCTCAATACGAGCAGTACTTC. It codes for CASSPYGPSQYEQYF.

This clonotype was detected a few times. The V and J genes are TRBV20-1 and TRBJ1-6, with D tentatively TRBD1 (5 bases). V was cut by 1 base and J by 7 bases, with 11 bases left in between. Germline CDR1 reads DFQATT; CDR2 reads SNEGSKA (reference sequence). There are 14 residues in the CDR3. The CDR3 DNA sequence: TGCAGTGCTAGAGGGGGTGGGGCCAATTCACCCCTCCACTTT. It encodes CSARGGGANSPLHF.

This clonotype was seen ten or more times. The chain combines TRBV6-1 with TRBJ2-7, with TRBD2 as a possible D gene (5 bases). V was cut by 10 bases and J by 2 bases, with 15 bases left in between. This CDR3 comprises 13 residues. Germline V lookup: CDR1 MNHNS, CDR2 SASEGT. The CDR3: CAIWPGSTYEQYF. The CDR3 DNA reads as TGTGCCATCTGGCCGGGATCGACCTACGAGCAGTACTTC.

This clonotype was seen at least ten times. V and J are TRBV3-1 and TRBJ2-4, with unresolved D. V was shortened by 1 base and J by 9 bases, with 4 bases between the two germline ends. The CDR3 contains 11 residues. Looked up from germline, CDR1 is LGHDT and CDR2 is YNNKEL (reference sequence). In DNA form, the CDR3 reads TGTGCCAGCAGCCAAGTGGGCATTCAGTACTTC. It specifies CASSQVGIQYF.

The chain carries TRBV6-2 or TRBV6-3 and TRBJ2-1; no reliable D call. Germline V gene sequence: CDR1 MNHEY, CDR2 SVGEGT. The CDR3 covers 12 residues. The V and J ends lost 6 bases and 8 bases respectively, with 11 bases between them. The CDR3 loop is CASRNLFYEQFF. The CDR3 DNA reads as TGTGCCAGCAGGAATCTTTTCTATGAGCAGTTCTTC.

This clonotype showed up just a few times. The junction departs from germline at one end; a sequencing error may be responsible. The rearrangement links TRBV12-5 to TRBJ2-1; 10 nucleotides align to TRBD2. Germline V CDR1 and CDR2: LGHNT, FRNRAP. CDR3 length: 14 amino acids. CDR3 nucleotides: TGTGCTAGTGGTTTGCCAGAGGCTAGCGGGAGCTCGATCTTC. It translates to CASGLPEASGSSIF.

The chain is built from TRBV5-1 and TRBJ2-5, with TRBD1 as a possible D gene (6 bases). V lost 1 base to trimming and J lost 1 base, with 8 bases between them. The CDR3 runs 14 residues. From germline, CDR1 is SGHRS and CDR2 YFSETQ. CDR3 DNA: TGCGCCAGCAGCTTGCGGGACATCCAAGAGACCCAGTACTTC. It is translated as CASSLRDIQETQYF. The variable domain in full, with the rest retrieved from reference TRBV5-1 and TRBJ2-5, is KAGVTQTPRYLIKTRGQQVTLSCSPISGHRSVSWYQQTPGQGLQFLFEYFSETQRNKGNFPGRFSGRQFSNSRSEMNVSTLELGDSALYLCASSLRDIQETQYFGPGTRLLVL.

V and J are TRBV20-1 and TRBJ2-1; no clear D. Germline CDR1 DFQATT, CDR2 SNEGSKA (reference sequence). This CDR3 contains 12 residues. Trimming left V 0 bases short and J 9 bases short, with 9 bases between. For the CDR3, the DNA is TGCAGTGCTAGAGATTCCCCCCGTGAGCAGTTCTTC. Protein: CSARDSPREQFF.

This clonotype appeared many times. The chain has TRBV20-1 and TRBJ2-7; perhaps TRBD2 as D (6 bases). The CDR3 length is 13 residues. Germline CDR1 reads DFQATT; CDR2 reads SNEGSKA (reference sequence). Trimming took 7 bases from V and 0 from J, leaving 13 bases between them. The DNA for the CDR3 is TGCAGTGTCACGGAGGGGATCTCCTACGAGCAGTACTTC. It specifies CSVTEGISYEQYF.

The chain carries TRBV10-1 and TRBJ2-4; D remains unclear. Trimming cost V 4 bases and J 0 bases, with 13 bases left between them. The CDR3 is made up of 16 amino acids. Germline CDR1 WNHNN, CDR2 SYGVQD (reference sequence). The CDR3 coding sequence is TGCGCCAGCAGTGCTGCAACAAATATAGCCAAAAACATTCAGTACTTC. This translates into CASSAATNIAKNIQYF.

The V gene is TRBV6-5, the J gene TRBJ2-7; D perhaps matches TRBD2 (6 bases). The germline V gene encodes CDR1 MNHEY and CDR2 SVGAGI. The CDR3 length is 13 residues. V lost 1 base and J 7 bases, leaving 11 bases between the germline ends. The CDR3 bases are TGTGCCAGCAGTTACTTGGAGGGAGCAGAGCAGTACTTC. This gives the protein CASSYLEGAEQYF.

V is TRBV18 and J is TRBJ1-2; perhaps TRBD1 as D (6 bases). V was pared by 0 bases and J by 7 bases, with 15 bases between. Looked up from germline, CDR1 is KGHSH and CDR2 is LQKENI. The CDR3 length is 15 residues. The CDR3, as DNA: TGTGCCAGCTCACCACCGTCAGGGGAGAGTTTTGGCTACACCTTC. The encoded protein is CASSPPSGESFGYTF.

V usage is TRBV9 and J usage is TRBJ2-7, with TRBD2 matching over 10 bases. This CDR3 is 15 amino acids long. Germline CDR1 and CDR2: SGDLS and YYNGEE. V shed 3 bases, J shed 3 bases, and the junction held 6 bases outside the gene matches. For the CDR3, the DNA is TGTGCCAGCAGCGCCGTAGCGGGGGGTTTCTACGAGCAGTACTTC. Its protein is CASSAVAGGFYEQYF.

DNA for the CDR3: TGTGCCAGCAGGGGATCCGTAGAGAGGCAGAACCAAGAGACCCAGTACTTC. It codes for CASRGSVERQNQETQYF. The chain links TRBV12-3 or TRBV12-4 to TRBJ2-5; D is uncertain. Trimming shortened V by 6 bases and J by 0 bases, and 20 bases separated the two germline ends. This CDR3 has 17 amino acids.

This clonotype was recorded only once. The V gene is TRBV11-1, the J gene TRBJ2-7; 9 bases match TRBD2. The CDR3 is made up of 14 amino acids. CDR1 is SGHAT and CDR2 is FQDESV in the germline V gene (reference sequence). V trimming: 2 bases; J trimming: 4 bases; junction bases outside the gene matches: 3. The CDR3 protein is CASSLLREGYEQYF. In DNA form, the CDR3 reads TGTGCCAGCAGCTTACTGCGGGAGGGGTACGAGCAGTACTTC.

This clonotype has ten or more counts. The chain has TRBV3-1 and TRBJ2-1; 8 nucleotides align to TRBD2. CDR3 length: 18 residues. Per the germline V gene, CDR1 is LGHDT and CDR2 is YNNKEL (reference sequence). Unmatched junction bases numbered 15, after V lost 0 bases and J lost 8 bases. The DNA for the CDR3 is TGTGCCAGCAGCCAAGACTTGAGCGGGAGAAGTCGGGGTGATGAGCAGTTCTTC. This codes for CASSQDLSGRSRGDEQFF.

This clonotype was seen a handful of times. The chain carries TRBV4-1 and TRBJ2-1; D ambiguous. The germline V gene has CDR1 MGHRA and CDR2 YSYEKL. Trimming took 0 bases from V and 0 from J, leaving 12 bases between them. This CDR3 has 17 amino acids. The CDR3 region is CASSQELERVSYNEQFF. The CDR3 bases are TGCGCCAGCAGCCAAGAGTTAGAAAGGGTCTCCTACAATGAGCAGTTCTTC.

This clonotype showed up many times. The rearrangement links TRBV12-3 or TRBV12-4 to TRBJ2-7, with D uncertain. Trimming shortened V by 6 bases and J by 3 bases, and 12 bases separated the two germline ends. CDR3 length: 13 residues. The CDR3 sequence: CASSPPPSYEQYF. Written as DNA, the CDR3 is TGTGCCAGCAGCCCTCCCCCGAGCTACGAGCAGTACTTC.

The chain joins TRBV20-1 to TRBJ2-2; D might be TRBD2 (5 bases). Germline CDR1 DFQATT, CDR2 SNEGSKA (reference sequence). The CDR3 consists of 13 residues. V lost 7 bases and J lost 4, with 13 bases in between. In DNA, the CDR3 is TGCAGTGTGATTGGAGCGGCCACCGGGGAGCTGTTTTTT. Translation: CSVIGAATGELFF.

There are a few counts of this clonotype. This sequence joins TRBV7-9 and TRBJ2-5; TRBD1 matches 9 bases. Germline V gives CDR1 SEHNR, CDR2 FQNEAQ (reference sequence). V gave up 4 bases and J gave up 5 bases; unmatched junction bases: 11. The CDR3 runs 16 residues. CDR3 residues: CASSYGTGITSETQYF. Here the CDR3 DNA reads TGTGCCAGCAGCTACGGGACAGGGATTACTTCGGAGACCCAGTACTTC.

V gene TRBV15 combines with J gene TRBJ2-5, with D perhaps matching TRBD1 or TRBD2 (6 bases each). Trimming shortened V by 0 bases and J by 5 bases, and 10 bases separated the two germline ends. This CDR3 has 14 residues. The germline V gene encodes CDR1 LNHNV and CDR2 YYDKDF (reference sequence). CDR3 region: CATSRDFGGETQYF. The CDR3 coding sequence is TGTGCCACCAGCAGAGATTTCGGGGGCGAGACCCAGTACTTC. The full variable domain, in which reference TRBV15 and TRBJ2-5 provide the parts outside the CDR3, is DAMVIQNPRYQVTQFGKPVTLSCSQTLNHNVMYWYQQKSSQAPKLLFHYYDKDFNNEADTPDNFQSRRPNTSFCFLDIRSPGLGDTAMYLCATSRDFGGETQYFGPGTRLLVL.

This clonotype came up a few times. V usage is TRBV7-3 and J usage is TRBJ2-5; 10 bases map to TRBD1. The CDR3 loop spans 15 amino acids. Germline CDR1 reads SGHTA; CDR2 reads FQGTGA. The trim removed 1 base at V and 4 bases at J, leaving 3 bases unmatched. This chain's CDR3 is CASSLMGDRGETQYF. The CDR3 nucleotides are TGTGCCAGCAGCTTAATGGGGGACAGGGGAGAGACCCAGTACTTC.

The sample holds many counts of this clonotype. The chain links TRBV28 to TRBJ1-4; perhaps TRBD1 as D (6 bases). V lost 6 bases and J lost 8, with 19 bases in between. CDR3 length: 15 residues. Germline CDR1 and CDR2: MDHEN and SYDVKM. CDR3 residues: CASSSPGTKTEKLFF. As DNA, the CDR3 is TGTGCCAGCAGCAGCCCCGGGACAAAAACCGAAAAACTGTTTTTT.

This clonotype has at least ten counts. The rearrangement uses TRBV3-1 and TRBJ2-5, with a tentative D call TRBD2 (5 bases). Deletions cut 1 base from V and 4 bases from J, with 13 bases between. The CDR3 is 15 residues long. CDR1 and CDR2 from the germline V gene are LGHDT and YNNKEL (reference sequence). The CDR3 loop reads CASSQAPGRGETQYF. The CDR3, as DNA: TGTGCCAGCAGCCAAGCTCCGGGGAGAGGAGAGACCCAGTACTTC.

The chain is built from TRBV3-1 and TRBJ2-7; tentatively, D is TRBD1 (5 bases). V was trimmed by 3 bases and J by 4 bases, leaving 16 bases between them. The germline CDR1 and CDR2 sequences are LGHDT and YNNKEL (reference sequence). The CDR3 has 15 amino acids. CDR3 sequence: CASSHNSQGWYEQYF. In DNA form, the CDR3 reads TGTGCCAGCAGCCACAACTCCCAGGGCTGGTACGAGCAGTACTTC.

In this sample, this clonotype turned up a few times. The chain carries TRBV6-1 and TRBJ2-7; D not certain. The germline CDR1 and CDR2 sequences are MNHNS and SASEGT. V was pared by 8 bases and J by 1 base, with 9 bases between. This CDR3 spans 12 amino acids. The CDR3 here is CASLGPSYEQYF. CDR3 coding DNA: TGTGCCAGCCTGGGTCCATCCTACGAGCAGTACTTC.

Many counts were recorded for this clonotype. The CDR3 DNA sequence: TGTGCCAGCAGTTCGGGGGACGCCGGGGAGCTGTTTTTT. Translating gives CASSSGDAGELFF. V is TRBV6-5 and J is TRBJ2-2; tentative D call: TRBD2 (6 bases). The CDR3 is 13 amino acids. V gave up 4 bases and J gave up 6 bases, with 9 bases separating them. The germline V gene has CDR1 MNHEY and CDR2 SVGAGI.

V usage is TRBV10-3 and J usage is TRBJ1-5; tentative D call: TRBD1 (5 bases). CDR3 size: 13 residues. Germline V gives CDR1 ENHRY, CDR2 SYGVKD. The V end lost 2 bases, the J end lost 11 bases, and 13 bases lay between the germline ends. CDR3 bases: TGTGCCATCAGTGAGAATCGGGACTTGACCCAGCATTTT. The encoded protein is CAISENRDLTQHF.